This T cell receptor (beta chain) originates from a study of graft-versus-host responses after intestinal transplantation. Study outcomes and limitations: Patients who carried graft-donor T cell macrochimerism also had high graft-versus-host to host-versus-graft clonal ratios in their allografts. The highest levels of circulating GvH clones went along with early declines in HvG clones after transplant.

The method was immunoSEQ multiplex PCR; TCRdb's version includes in-frame clones alone and lacks a portion of them. Among 70,000 to 100,000 clones, roughly nine tenths were seen once, and the ten largest hold 0.3% to 0.4%. Comments on this clone: What it binds is unknown.

The V and J ends lost 6 bases and 7 bases respectively, with 6 bases between them. This CDR3 is 11 amino acids long. CDR1 and CDR2 from the germline V gene are LNHDA and SQIVND (reference sequence). Sequencing was performed on unstimulated CD4+ T cells sorted from spleen or lymph node cells, taken before intestinal transplant. The receptor comes from a human donor who received an intestinal transplant. This chain joins TRBV19 and TRBJ2-2; D not certain. The CDR3 reads CASRVGGELFF. CDR3 nucleotide sequence: TGTGCCAGTAGGGTCGGCGGGGAGCTGTTTTTT. The entire variable domain, with the rest obtained from reference TRBV19 and TRBJ2-2, is as follows: DGGITQSPKYLFRKEGQNVTLSCEQNLNHDAMYWYRQDPGQGLRLIYYSQIVNDFQKGDIAEGYSVSREKKESFPLTVTSAQKNPTAFYLCASRVGGELFFGEGSRLTVL.